This entry lists 25 T cell receptor beta chains sequenced from one sample in a study of Ad26.COV2.S vaccination and SARS-CoV-2 variants. The protocol was immunoSEQ multiplex PCR, while the TCRdb copy is restricted to in-frame clones and leaves out a portion. Of approximately 340,000 clones listed, about 91% are singletons. The input for sequencing was peripheral blood, taken after recovery from COVID-19. The receptors shown here come from a human donor who had recovered from COVID-19.

This clone has a single count. The V and J genes are TRBV19 and TRBJ2-1; D is possibly TRBD1 (6 bases). Germline CDR1 is LNHDA and CDR2 is SQIVND (reference sequence). V was clipped by 3 bases and J by 0 bases, with 9 bases between them. This CDR3 spans 15 amino acids. The CDR3 region has the DNA TGTGCCAGTAGTATTCAGGGGAGCTCCTACAATGAGCAGTTCTTC. Translated, it gives CASSIQGSSYNEQFF.

The chain joins TRBV5-1 to TRBJ1-2, with TRBD1 as a possible D gene (6 bases). The CDR3 contains 15 residues. Germline V gene data show CDR1 as SGHRS and CDR2 as YFSETQ. V was cut by 4 bases and J by 0 bases, with 13 bases left in between. The CDR3 DNA is TGCGCCAGCAGCCCAGGACAGCCTTCTAACTATGGCTACACCTTC. Residues: CASSPGQPSNYGYTF.

The chain employs TRBV5-1 and TRBJ1-2, with D unresolved. Germline V lookup: CDR1 SGHRS, CDR2 YFSETQ. V was shortened by 1 base and J by 4 bases, with 8 bases between the two germline ends. CDR3 size: 13 residues. Here the CDR3 reads CASSLTDFYGYTF. Written as DNA, the CDR3 is TGCGCCAGCAGCTTGACGGATTTCTATGGCTACACCTTC.

This chain links TRBV5-1 with TRBJ1-1; D uncertain. CDR1 SGHRS and CDR2 YFSETQ come from the germline V gene. The CDR3 covers 13 residues. The V end was cut by 0 bases, the J end by 5 bases, with 8 bases between. The DNA of the CDR3 is TGCGCCAGCAGCTTGGCCTTCGGGACTGAAGCTTTCTTT. Amino acids: CASSLAFGTEAFF.

CDR3 in amino acids: CASSIGGEGTQYF. In nucleotides, the CDR3 is TGTGCCAGTAGTATAGGGGGCGAGGGTACGCAGTATTTT. The chain has TRBV19 and TRBJ2-3; D is possibly TRBD1 or TRBD2 (5 bases each). Germline V lookup: CDR1 LNHDA, CDR2 SQIVND (reference sequence). Trimming took off 1 base at V and 8 bases at J, with 10 bases between the two ends. This CDR3 comprises 13 residues.

This sequence joins TRBV5-5 and TRBJ2-2, with TRBD1 as a possible D gene (5 bases). Germline CDR1 reads SGHKS; CDR2 reads YYEKEE (reference sequence). This CDR3 contains 14 residues. V lost 3 bases to trimming and J lost 1 base, with 7 bases between them. CDR3 in amino acids: CASSSDKNTGELFF. As DNA, the CDR3 is TGTGCCAGCAGCTCGGACAAGAACACCGGGGAGCTGTTTTTT.

A word on this clone: In the same sample, other DNA sequences code for this CDR3. V usage is TRBV6-5 and J usage is TRBJ1-1; D is possibly TRBD1 (6 bases). The CDR3 loop spans 15 amino acids. Germline CDR1 reads MNHEY; CDR2 reads SVGAGI. V lost 0 bases and J 1 base, leaving 9 bases between the germline ends. Here the CDR3 DNA reads TGTGCCAGCAGTTACTCGAAGACAGGGAACACTGAAGCTTTCTTT. Protein: CASSYSKTGNTEAFF.

This chain connects TRBV6-2 or TRBV6-3 to TRBJ1-6; 7 bases line up with TRBD1. Germline values: CDR1 MNHEY, CDR2 SVGEGT. V lost 5 bases and J lost 10; bases outside the gene matches: 8. This CDR3 has 14 residues. The CDR3, as DNA: TGTGCCAGCAGTCGGCTCAGGGGGGTCTCACCCCTCCACTTT. This encodes CASSRLRGVSPLHF.

The chain has TRBV4-3 and TRBJ1-1; D remains unclear. The CDR3 consists of 16 residues. Germline CDR1 reads LGHNA; CDR2 reads YSLEER. V was cut by 1 base and J by 0 bases, with 12 bases left in between. The CDR3: CASSQVVGRMNTEAFF. Here the CDR3 DNA reads TGCGCCAGCAGCCAAGTCGTCGGCAGGATGAACACTGAAGCTTTCTTT.

The V gene is TRBV5-6, the J gene TRBJ1-4; 10 nucleotides match TRBD1. This CDR3 is built from 16 residues. Germline V gene data show CDR1 as SGHDT and CDR2 as YYEEEE. V lost 4 bases, J lost 3 bases, and 6 bases stayed unmatched. DNA of the CDR3: TGTGCCAGCAGCAGGGGACAGGGGCGGCCTAATGAAAAACTGTTTTTT. Translated: CASSRGQGRPNEKLFF.

This clone has only one observation. V gene TRBV5-6 combines with J gene TRBJ2-7; possible D gene TRBD2, 5 bases. In germline, CDR1 is SGHDT, CDR2 YYEEEE. The CDR3 covers 14 residues. Trimming removed 0 bases at V and 0 bases at J, with 7 bases between. The CDR3 region is CASSLGRASYEQYF. In DNA, the CDR3 is TGTGCCAGCAGCTTGGGGCGGGCCTCCTACGAGCAGTACTTC. Complete variable domain (other parts from reference TRBV5-6 and TRBJ2-7): DAGVTQSPTHLIKTRGQQVTLRCSPKSGHDTVSWYQQALGQGPQFIFQYYEEEERQRGNFPDRFSGHQFPNYSSELNVNALLLGDSALYLCASSLGRASYEQYFGPGTRLTVT.

This chain uses TRBV28 with TRBJ1-4, with D possibly being TRBD1 (6 bases). The germline V gene encodes CDR1 MDHEN and CDR2 SYDVKM. The V gene lost 6 bases and the J gene lost 0 bases, with 11 bases spanning the gap. The CDR3 sequence is 15 residues long. The CDR3 DNA is TGTGCCAGCAGCCCCACAGGGTCAACTAATGAAAAACTGTTTTTT. Amino acids: CASSPTGSTNEKLFF.

The chain combines TRBV9 with TRBJ1-1; D may be TRBD1 (5 bases). CDR1 and CDR2 from the germline V gene are SGDLS and YYNGEE. The CDR3 extends over 12 amino acids. Trimming cost V 2 bases and J 6 bases, with 8 bases left between them. CDR3 sequence reads: CASSVQGSEAFF. CDR3 nucleotide sequence: TGTGCCAGCAGCGTCCAGGGATCTGAAGCTTTCTTT.

The chain joins TRBV19 to TRBJ2-1; 7 nucleotides agree with TRBD2. The CDR3 is made up of 16 amino acids. V shed 4 bases and J 0 bases; nucleotides not matched to a gene: 6. Per germline, CDR1 LNHDA and CDR2 SQIVND (reference sequence). The chain's CDR3 is CASSTLAGGSYNEQFF. DNA of the CDR3: TGTGCCAGTAGTACCTTAGCGGGTGGCTCCTACAATGAGCAGTTCTTC.

The V call is TRBV5-6, the J call TRBJ2-7, with D maybe TRBD2 (6 bases). This CDR3 contains 12 residues. Germline loops: CDR1 SGHDT, CDR2 YYEEEE. The V end lost 4 bases, the J end lost 6 bases, and 11 bases lay between the germline ends. The CDR3 region has the DNA TGTGCCAGCAGCCGCATGGGGGGCGAGCAGTACTTC. Translated, it gives CASSRMGGEQYF. Full variable domain (rest looked up from reference TRBV5-6 and TRBJ2-7): DAGVTQSPTHLIKTRGQQVTLRCSPKSGHDTVSWYQQALGQGPQFIFQYYEEEERQRGNFPDRFSGHQFPNYSSELNVNALLLGDSALYLCASSRMGGEQYFGPGTRLTVT.

This clone showed up just a few times. The chain carries TRBV3-1 (or the pseudogene TRBV3-2) and TRBJ1-2; D unclear. Trimming pared 2 bases from V and 0 bases from J, leaving 1 base between. The CDR3 covers 12 residues. Germline CDR1 and CDR2: LGHDT and YNNKEL (reference sequence). CDR3: CASSQSNYGYTF. DNA of the CDR3: TGTGCCAGCAGCCAATCTAACTATGGCTACACCTTC.

The rearrangement joins TRBV7-2 to TRBJ1-2, with D possibly being TRBD1 (5 bases). The CDR3 has 15 amino acids. Germline CDR1 SGHTA, CDR2 FQGNSA. V gave up 5 bases and J gave up 5 bases, with 18 bases separating them. The CDR3 DNA sequence: TGTGCCAGCAGCCTCACACAGGCCACGATTTATGGCTACACCTTC. Protein product: CASSLTQATIYGYTF. Together with reference TRBV7-2 and TRBJ1-2, the CDR3 gives the full variable domain: GAGVSQSPSNKVTEKGKDVELRCDPISGHTALYWYRQSLGQGLEFLIYFQGNSAPDKSGLPSDRFSAERTGGSVSTLTIQRTQQEDSAVYLCASSLTQATIYGYTFGSGTRLTVV.

The V gene is TRBV12-5, the J gene TRBJ2-1; D call uncertain. Deletions cut 0 bases from V and 0 bases from J, with 12 bases between. Per germline, CDR1 LGHNT and CDR2 FRNRAP. The CDR3 loop spans 17 amino acids. For the CDR3, the DNA is TGTGCTAGTGGTTTGGTACTGGTAGGAAGCTCCTACAATGAGCAGTTCTTC. Its protein product is CASGLVLVGSSYNEQFF.

V gene TRBV10-3 combines with J gene TRBJ1-2, with 10 nucleotides matching TRBD1. V shed 6 bases and J 14 bases; nucleotides not matched to a gene: 12. Germline loops: CDR1 ENHRY, CDR2 SYGVKD. The CDR3 sequence is 13 residues long. CDR3 coding DNA: TGTGCCATCAGCCGACAGGGGGCAAGCCCTAGTACCTTC. It encodes CAISRQGASPSTF.

This chain joins TRBV4-1 and TRBJ1-3; D gene unclear. The CDR3 is 16 amino acids. Trimming took 0 bases from V and 0 from J, leaving 9 bases between them. Germline loops: CDR1 MGHRA, CDR2 YSYEKL. The CDR3 DNA reads as TGCGCCAGCAGCCAAGATTTGGGCGTCTCTGGAAACACCATATATTTT. Protein sequence: CASSQDLGVSGNTIYF.

The chain is built from TRBV5-1 and TRBJ2-5, with a possible D match to TRBD1 (6 bases). CDR3 length: 14 amino acids. Germline V gene sequence: CDR1 SGHRS, CDR2 YFSETQ. V gave up 7 bases and J gave up 1 base, with 14 bases separating them. The CDR3 DNA follows: TGCGCCAGCCGTTCTGGGGGCGTCCAAGAGACCCAGTACTTC. This translates into CASRSGGVQETQYF.

Written as DNA, the CDR3 is TGCGCCAGCAGCTACGGTGGAATGGGCTACACCTTC. It translates to CASSYGGMGYTF. The genes are TRBV5-1 and TRBJ1-2; no definite D call. This CDR3 is built from 12 residues. V lost 3 bases to trimming and J lost 8 bases, with 11 bases between them. Germline V gene lookup returns CDR1 SGHRS and CDR2 YFSETQ. Variable domain in full (rest from reference TRBV5-1 and TRBJ1-2): KAGVTQTPRYLIKTRGQQVTLSCSPISGHRSVSWYQQTPGQGLQFLFEYFSETQRNKGNFPGRFSGRQFSNSRSEMNVSTLELGDSALYLCASSYGGMGYTFGSGTRLTVV.

The V call is TRBV25-1, the J call TRBJ1-2; tentatively, D is TRBD1 (6 bases). The germline gives CDR1 MGHDK, CDR2 SYGVNS. V was trimmed by 5 bases and J by 3 bases, leaving 19 bases between them. The CDR3 is made up of 16 amino acids. CDR3 DNA sequence: TGTGCCAGCAGTCCCCTGGGGGCAGTGGGGGACTATGGCTACACCTTC. Protein product: CASSPLGAVGDYGYTF.

This clone was seen a handful of times. V is TRBV19 and J is TRBJ2-5, with D possibly being TRBD1 (6 bases). The CDR3 sequence is 17 residues long. CDR1 is LNHDA, CDR2 SQIVND, per germline (reference sequence). Between the trimmed V and J ends, which lost 5 bases and 5 bases, there was a span of 24 bases. DNA for the CDR3: TGTGCCAGTAGTCCCCGGATTTTGACAGGCCTAATTGAGACCCAGTACTTC. This encodes CASSPRILTGLIETQYF.

J is TRBJ2-3 and V is TRBV7-2; D possibly corresponds to TRBD2 (5 bases). With 7 bases removed from V and 4 bases from J, the gap between germline ends came to 18 bases. This CDR3 contains 15 residues. Germline assignment: CDR1 SGHTA and CDR2 FQGNSA. CDR3 protein: CASTQAGWESDTQYF. The CDR3 coding sequence is TGTGCCAGCACCCAGGCGGGCTGGGAGTCAGATACGCAGTATTTT.